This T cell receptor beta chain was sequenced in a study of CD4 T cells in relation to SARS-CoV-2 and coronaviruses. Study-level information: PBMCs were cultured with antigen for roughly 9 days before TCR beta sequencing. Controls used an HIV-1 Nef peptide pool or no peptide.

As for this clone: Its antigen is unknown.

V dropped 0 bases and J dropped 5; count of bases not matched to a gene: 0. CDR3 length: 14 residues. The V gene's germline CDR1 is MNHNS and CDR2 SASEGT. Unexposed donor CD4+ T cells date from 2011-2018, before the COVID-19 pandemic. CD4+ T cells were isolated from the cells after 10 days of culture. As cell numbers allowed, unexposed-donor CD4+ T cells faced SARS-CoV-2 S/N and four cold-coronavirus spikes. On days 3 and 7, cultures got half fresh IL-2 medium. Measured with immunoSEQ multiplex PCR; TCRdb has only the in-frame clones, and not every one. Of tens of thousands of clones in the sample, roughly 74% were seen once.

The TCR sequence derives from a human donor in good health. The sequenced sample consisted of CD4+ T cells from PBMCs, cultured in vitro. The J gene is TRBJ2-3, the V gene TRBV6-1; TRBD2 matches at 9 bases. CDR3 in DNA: TGTGCCAGCAGTGAAGCTAGCGGGAGAGATACGCAGTATTTT. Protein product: CASSEASGRDTQYF.